This is a list of T cell receptor beta chains from one sample in a study of human T cells and chemical hapten exposure. Via MiXCR, TCRdb re-called the RACE reads, giving one row per CDR3 protein. The data contain fewer than 300,000 distinct CDR3 sequences, 8.6% of them seen just once; the ten biggest clones take up about 2.1%. This sample comprised whole blood, obtained in connection with sensitization to the hapten diphenylcyclopropenone (DPC). These receptors all come from a woman in her forties with alopecia areata. Some clones in this sample may be carry-over from other donors' samples. Each CDR3 is given with its conserved first and last residue. D genes are given only for firm matches. Size is omitted from some rows. Given values are once, few, many or a class for expanded clones.

D: TRBD2
V: TRBV28
J: TRBJ2-3
size: few
CDR3: CASSSGLAGTQSTQYF
DNA: TGTGCCAGCAGTTCGGGACTAGCGGGTACACAGAGTACGCAGTATTTT

D: TRBD1
V: TRBV7-9
J: TRBJ1-5
size: many
CDR3: CASSAGTGHQPQHF
DNA: TGTGCCAGCAGCGCCGGGACAGGGCATCAGCCCCAGCATTTT

D: NA
V: TRBV2
J: TRBJ2-7
size: NA
CDR3: CASSARDKPYEQYF
DNA: TGTGCCAGCAGTGCCCGAGACAAACCTTACGAGCAGTACTTC

D: TRBD2
V: TRBV7-3
J: TRBJ2-3
size: few
CDR3: CASSLRGTRWEMDTQYF
DNA: TGTGCCAGCAGCTTAAGAGGGACTAGATGGGAAATGGATACGCAGTATTTT

D: NA
V: TRBV28
J: TRBJ1-3
size: many
CDR3: CASSLWGGSSGNTIYF
DNA: TGTGCCAGCAGTTTGTGGGGAGGGAGCTCTGGAAACACCATATATTTT

D: TRBD1
V: TRBV7-9
J: TRBJ1-5
size: few
CDR3: CASSLGVPGQGYQPQHF
DNA: TGTGCCAGCAGCTTAGGGGTTCCGGGACAGGGATATCAGCCCCAGCATTTT

D: NA
V: TRBV20-1
J: TRBJ2-5
size: few
CDR3: CSAQEVLETQYF
DNA: TGCAGTGCCCAGGAGGTATTGGAGACCCAGTACTTC

D: NA
V: TRBV19
J: TRBJ1-6
size: few
CDR3: CASSPRRTVLSTSYNSPLHF
DNA: TGTGCCAGTAGTCCACGGCGGACAGTTCTTTCTACCTCCTATAATTCACCCCTCCACTTT

D: TRBD1
V: TRBV7-3
J: TRBJ1-2
size: NA
CDR3: CASSLNPTGGNYGYTF
DNA: TGTGCCAGCAGCTTAAATCCGACAGGGGGCAACTATGGCTACACCTTC

D: TRBD2
V: TRBV5-1
J: TRBJ2-3
size: many
CDR3: CASSFTSGISTDTQYF
DNA: TGCGCCAGCAGCTTTACTAGCGGTATTAGCACAGATACGCAGTATTTT

D: NA
V: TRBV7-2
J: TRBJ1-6
size: few
CDR3: CASRGDSPLHF
DNA: TGTGCCAGCAGGGGCGATTCACCCCTCCACTTT

D: NA
V: TRBV29-1
J: TRBJ2-5
size: many
CDR3: CSVGASVYQETQYF
DNA: TGCAGCGTGGGGGCTAGCGTTTACCAAGAGACCCAGTACTTC

D: NA
V: TRBV7-8
J: TRBJ1-5
size: many
CDR3: CASSLLGGPGNQPQHF
DNA: TGTGCCAGCAGCTTATTAGGGGGACCCGGCAATCAGCCCCAGCATTTT

D: NA
V: TRBV28
J: TRBJ2-1
size: many
CDR3: CASSFSGLYNEQFF
DNA: TGTGCCAGCAGTTTCAGCGGGCTCTACAATGAGCAGTTCTTC

D: TRBD1
V: TRBV7-2
J: TRBJ1-2
size: many
CDR3: CASSLSVGQGSYGYTF
DNA: TGTGCCAGCAGCTTATCGGTGGGACAGGGATCTTATGGCTACACCTTC

D: TRBD1
V: TRBV28
J: TRBJ2-4
size: NA
CDR3: CASRGTDRGGAKNIQYF
DNA: TGTGCCAGCAGAGGAACCGACAGGGGAGGAGCCAAAAACATTCAGTACTTC

D: NA
V: TRBV6-5
J: TRBJ2-1
size: few
CDR3: CASSYQPVTDEQFF
DNA: TGTGCCAGCAGTTACCAACCCGTAACTGATGAGCAGTTCTTC

D: TRBD1
V: TRBV3-1
J: TRBJ1-3
size: many
CDR3: CASSSTGGNTIYF
DNA: TGTGCCAGCAGCTCGACAGGGGGAAACACCATATATTTT

D: NA
V: TRBV6-5
J: TRBJ2-6
size: few
CDR3: CASSYWDYGRVGANVLTF
DNA: TGTGCCAGCAGTTACTGGGATTACGGACGTGTTGGGGCCAACGTCCTGACTTTC

D: NA
V: TRBV4-2
J: TRBJ2-7
size: few
CDR3: CASSQDLYEQYF
DNA: TGTGCCAGCAGCCAAGACCTCTACGAGCAGTACTTC

D: NA
V: TRBV27
J: TRBJ2-4
size: NA
CDR3: CASSLLSMGGSIQYF
DNA: TGTGCCAGCTCACTTCTTTCCATGGGGGGTAGCATTCAGTACTTC

D: NA
V: TRBV7-9
J: TRBJ2-7
size: few
CDR3: CASSLQGTEQYF
DNA: TGTGCCAGCAGTCTACAGGGTACCGAGCAGTACTTC

D: NA
V: TRBV7-9
J: TRBJ1-6
size: few
CDR3: CASSRGDNNSPLHF
DNA: TGTGCCAGCAGCCGGGGGGATAATAATTCACCCCTCCACTTT

D: NA
V: TRBV12-3/TRBV12-4
J: TRBJ2-3
size: NA
CDR3: CASGRGAGDTQYF
DNA: TGTGCCAGCGGTCGTGGGGCAGGAGATACGCAGTATTTT

D: NA
V: TRBV6-5
J: TRBJ1-2
size: many
CDR3: CASRIGTFDYTF
DNA: TGTGCCAGCAGAATAGGGACTTTTGACTACACCTTC

D: NA
V: TRBV27
J: TRBJ2-5
size: many
CDR3: CASSIDSQETQYF
DNA: TGTGCCAGCAGTATAGATAGCCAAGAGACCCAGTACTTC

D: NA
V: TRBV28
J: TRBJ2-7
size: few
CDR3: CASSFDRHFMSSYEQYF
DNA: TGTGCCAGCAGTTTCGATCGACACTTTATGAGCTCCTACGAGCAGTACTTC

D: TRBD2
V: TRBV6-6
J: TRBJ2-4
size: few
CDR3: CASTRGTIAKNIQYF
DNA: TGTGCCAGCACCCGAGGGACTATAGCCAAAAACATTCAGTACTTC

D: NA
V: TRBV7-2
J: TRBJ2-3
size: NA
CDR3: CASSSTTSLDTQYF
DNA: TGTGCCAGCAGCTCAACTACTAGTTTAGATACGCAGTATTTT

D: TRBD2
V: TRBV28
J: TRBJ2-7
size: NA
CDR3: CASSQLAGPYEQYF
DNA: TGTGCCAGCAGCCAACTAGCGGGGCCCTACGAGCAGTACTTC

D: NA
V: TRBV4-3
J: TRBJ2-7
size: many
CDR3: CASSQVGARSYEQYF
DNA: TGCGCCAGCAGCCAAGTGGGTGCCCGCTCCTACGAGCAGTACTTC

D: NA
V: TRBV7-3
J: TRBJ2-2
size: few
CDR3: CASSKQGPLNTGELFF
DNA: TGTGCCAGCAGCAAGCAGGGTCCCCTGAACACCGGGGAGCTGTTTTTT

D: NA
V: TRBV6-2/TRBV6-3
J: TRBJ2-5
size: many
CDR3: CASSYNSEQETQYF
DNA: TGTGCCAGCAGTTATAACAGCGAACAAGAGACCCAGTACTTC

D: NA
V: TRBV6-5
J: TRBJ2-2
size: few
CDR3: CASRRQFFTGELFF
DNA: TGTGCCAGCAGACGACAGTTCTTCACCGGGGAGCTGTTTTTT

D: NA
V: TRBV5-1
J: TRBJ2-7
size: few
CDR3: CASSLATGYEQYF
DNA: TGCGCCAGCAGCTTGGCGACAGGCTACGAGCAGTACTTC

D: NA
V: TRBV6-2/TRBV6-3
J: TRBJ2-1
size: few
CDR3: CASSGSVNGGVYNEQFF
DNA: TGTGCCAGCAGTGGGTCCGTCAACGGCGGGGTCTACAATGAGCAGTTCTTC

D: NA
V: TRBV7-2
J: TRBJ1-2
size: many
CDR3: CASSFMGLNYGYTF
DNA: TGTGCCAGCAGCTTTATGGGCCTGAACTATGGCTACACCTTC

D: TRBD2
V: TRBV2
J: TRBJ2-5
size: few
CDR3: CASSEARGQETQYF
DNA: TGTGCCAGCAGTGAAGCGCGGGGGCAAGAGACCCAGTACTTC

D: NA
V: TRBV18
J: TRBJ2-3
size: NA
CDR3: CASSPPLAQSTDTQYF
DNA: TGTGCCAGCTCACCTCCCCTAGCGCAAAGCACAGATACGCAGTATTTT

D: TRBD2
V: TRBV12-3/TRBV12-4
J: TRBJ2-1
size: few
CDR3: CASSFGGRADNEQFF
DNA: TGTGCCAGCAGTTTTGGCGGGAGGGCCGATAATGAGCAGTTCTTC